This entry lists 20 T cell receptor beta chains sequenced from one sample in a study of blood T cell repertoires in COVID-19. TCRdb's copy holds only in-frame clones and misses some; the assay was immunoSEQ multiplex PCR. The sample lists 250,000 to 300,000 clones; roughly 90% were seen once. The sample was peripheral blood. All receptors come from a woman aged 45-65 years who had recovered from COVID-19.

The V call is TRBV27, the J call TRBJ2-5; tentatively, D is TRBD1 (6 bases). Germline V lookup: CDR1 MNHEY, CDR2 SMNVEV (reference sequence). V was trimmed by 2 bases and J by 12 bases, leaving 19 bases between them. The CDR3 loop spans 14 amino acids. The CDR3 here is CASSLDGRGVPEYF. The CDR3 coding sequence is TGTGCCAGCAGTTTAGATGGCAGGGGAGTACCCGAGTACTTC.

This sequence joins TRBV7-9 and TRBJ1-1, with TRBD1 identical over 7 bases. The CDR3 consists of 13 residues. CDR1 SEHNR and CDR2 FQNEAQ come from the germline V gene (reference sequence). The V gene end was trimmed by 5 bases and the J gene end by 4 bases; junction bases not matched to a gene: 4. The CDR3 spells CASSLGGFTEAFF. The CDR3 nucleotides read TGTGCCAGCAGCCTAGGGGGCTTCACTGAAGCTTTCTTT.

CDR3 in amino acids: CAWSSLDRAGELFF. The CDR3 DNA follows: TGTGCCTGGAGTTCTCTCGACAGGGCCGGGGAGCTGTTTTTT. This chain joins TRBV30 and TRBJ2-2; TRBD1 aligns across 7 bases. The CDR3 sequence is 14 residues long. The germline V gene has CDR1 GTSNPN and CDR2 SVGIG (reference sequence). Unmatched junction bases numbered 6, after V lost 2 bases and J lost 6 bases. Variable domain in full (rest from reference TRBV30 and TRBJ2-2): SQTIHQWPATLVQPVGSPLSLECTVEGTSNPNLYWYRQAAGRGLQLLFYSVGIGQISSEVPQNLSASRPQDRQFILSSKKLLLSDSGFYLCAWSSLDRAGELFFGEGSRLTVL.

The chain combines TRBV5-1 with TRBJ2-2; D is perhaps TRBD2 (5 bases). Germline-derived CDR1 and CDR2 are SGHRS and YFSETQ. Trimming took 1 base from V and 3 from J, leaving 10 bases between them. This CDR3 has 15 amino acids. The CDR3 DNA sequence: TGCGCCAGCAGCTTGTCCACGGGGTACACCGGGGAGCTGTTTTTT. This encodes CASSLSTGYTGELFF.

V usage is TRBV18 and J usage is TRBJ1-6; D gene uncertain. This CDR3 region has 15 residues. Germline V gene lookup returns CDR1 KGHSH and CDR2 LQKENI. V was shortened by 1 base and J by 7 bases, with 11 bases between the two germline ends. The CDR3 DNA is TGTGCCAGCTCACCACTAACGGGAAAGAATTCACCCCTCCACTTT. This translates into CASSPLTGKNSPLHF.

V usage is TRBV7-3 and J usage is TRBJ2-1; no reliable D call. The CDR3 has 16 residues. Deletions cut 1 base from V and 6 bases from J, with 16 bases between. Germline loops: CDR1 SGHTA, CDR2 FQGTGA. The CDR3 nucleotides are TGTGCCAGCAGCTTAAGGAGTACGAGGCTCCTCAATGAGCAGTTCTTC. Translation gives CASSLRSTRLLNEQFF.

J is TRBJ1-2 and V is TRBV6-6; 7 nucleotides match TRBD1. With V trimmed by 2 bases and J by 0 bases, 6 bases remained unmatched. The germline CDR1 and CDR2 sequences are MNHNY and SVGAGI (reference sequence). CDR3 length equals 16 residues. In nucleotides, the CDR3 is TGTGCCAGCAGTTACGGGACAGCCGTAGCTAACTATGGCTACACCTTC. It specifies CASSYGTAVANYGYTF.

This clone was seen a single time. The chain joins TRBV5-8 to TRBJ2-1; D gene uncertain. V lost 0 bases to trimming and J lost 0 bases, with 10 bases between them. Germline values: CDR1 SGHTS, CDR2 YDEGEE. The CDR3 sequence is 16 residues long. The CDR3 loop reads CASSLAARSSYNEQFF. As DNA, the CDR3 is TGTGCCAGCAGCTTGGCAGCCCGGAGCTCCTACAATGAGCAGTTCTTC.

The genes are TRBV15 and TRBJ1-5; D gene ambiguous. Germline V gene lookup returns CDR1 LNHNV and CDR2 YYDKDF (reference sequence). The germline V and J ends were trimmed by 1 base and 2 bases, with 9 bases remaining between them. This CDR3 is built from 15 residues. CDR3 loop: CATSRALVGNQPQHF. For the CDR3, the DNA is TGTGCCACCAGCAGAGCCCTGGTAGGCAATCAGCCCCAGCATTTT.

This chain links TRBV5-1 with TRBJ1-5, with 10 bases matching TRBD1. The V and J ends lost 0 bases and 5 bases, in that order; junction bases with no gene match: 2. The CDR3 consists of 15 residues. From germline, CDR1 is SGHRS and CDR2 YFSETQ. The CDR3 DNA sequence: TGCGCCAGCAGCTTGGGGGACAGGGGTTATCAGCCCCAGCATTTT. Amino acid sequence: CASSLGDRGYQPQHF. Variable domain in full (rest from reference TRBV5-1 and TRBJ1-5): KAGVTQTPRYLIKTRGQQVTLSCSPISGHRSVSWYQQTPGQGLQFLFEYFSETQRNKGNFPGRFSGRQFSNSRSEMNVSTLELGDSALYLCASSLGDRGYQPQHFGDGTRLSIL.

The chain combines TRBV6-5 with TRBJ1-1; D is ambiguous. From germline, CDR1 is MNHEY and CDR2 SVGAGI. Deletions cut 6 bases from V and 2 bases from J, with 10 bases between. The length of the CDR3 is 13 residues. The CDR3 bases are TGTGCCAGCAGAACACAGATTAACACTGAAGCTTTCTTT. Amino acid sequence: CASRTQINTEAFF.

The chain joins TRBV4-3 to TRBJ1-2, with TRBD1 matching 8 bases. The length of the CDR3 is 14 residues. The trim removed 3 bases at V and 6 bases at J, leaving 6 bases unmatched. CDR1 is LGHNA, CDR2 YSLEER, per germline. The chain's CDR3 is CASSQRTGFDGYTF. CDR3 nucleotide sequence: TGCGCCAGCAGCCAGAGGACAGGGTTCGATGGCTACACCTTC.

The chain's CDR3 is CASSGEGTGGSSTYGYTF. For the CDR3, the DNA is TGCGCCAGCAGCGGGGAAGGGACAGGAGGTTCCTCCACCTATGGCTACACCTTC. This chain connects TRBV5-1 to TRBJ1-2, with TRBD1 identical over 8 bases. V trimming: 4 bases; J trimming: 4 bases; junction bases outside the gene matches: 18. The CDR3 consists of 18 residues. Germline CDR1 reads SGHRS; CDR2 reads YFSETQ.

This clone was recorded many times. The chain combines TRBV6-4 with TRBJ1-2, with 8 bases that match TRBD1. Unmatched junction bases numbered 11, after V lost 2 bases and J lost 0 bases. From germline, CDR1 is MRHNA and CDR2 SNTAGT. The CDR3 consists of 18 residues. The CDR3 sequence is CASSDLIPGGPSNYGYTF. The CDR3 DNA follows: TGTGCCAGCAGTGACCTGATCCCAGGGGGCCCCTCTAACTATGGCTACACCTTC.

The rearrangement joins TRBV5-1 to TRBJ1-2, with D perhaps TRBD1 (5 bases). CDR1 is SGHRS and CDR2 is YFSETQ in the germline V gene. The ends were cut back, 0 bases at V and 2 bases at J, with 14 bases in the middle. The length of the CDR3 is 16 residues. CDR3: CASSLVSTTENYGYTF. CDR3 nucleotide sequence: TGCGCCAGCAGCTTGGTTTCGACGACAGAGAACTATGGCTACACCTTC.

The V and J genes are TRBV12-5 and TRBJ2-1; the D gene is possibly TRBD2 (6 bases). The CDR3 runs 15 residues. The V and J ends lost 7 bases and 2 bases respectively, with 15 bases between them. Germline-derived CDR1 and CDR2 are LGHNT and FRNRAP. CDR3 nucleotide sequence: TGTGCTAGTGTGCGTCTGGGCGGGGCCTACAATGAGCAGTTCTTC. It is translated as CASVRLGGAYNEQFF.

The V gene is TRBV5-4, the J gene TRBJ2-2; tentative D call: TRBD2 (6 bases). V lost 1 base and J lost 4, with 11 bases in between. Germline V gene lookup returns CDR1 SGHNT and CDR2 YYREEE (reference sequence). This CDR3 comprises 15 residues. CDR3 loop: CASSLTGSPTGELFF. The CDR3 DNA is TGTGCCAGCAGCTTGACCGGGAGTCCCACCGGGGAGCTGTTTTTT.

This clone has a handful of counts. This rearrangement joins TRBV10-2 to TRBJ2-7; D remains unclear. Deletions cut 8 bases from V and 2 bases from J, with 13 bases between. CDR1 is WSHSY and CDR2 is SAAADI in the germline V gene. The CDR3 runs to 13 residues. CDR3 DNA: TGCGCCAGCGGTGTAGCCGATACCTACGAGCAGTACTTC. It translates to CASGVADTYEQYF.

The CDR3 sequence is CASSITGQGNSPLHF. CDR3 DNA sequence: TGTGCCAGTAGTATAACCGGCCAGGGCAATTCACCCCTCCACTTT. This chain uses TRBV19 with TRBJ1-6; maybe TRBD1 (5 bases). The CDR3 runs 15 residues. Trimming shortened V by 2 bases and J by 7 bases, and 12 bases separated the two germline ends. The germline CDR1 and CDR2 sequences are LNHDA and SQIVND (reference sequence).

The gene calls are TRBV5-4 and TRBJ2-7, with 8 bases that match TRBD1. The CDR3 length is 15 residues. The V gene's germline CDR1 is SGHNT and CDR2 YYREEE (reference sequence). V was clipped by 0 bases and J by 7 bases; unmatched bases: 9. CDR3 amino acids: CASSLGGQGAGEQYF. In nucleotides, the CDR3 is TGTGCCAGCAGCTTGGGAGGGCAGGGGGCGGGTGAGCAGTACTTC.